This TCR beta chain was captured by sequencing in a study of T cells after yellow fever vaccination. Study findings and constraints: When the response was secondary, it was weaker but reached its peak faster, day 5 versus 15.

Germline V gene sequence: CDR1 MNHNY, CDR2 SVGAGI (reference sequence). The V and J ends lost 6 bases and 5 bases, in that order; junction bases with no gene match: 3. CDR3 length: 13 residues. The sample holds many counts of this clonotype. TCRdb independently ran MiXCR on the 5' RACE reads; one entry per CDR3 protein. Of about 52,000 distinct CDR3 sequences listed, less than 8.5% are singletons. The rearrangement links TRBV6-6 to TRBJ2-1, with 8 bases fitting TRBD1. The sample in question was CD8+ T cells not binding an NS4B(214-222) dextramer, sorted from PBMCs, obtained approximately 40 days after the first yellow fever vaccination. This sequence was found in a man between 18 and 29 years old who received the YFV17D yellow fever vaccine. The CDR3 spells CASSPGQDNEQFF. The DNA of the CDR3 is TGTGCCAGCAGCCCGGGACAGGACAATGAGCAGTTCTTC.